These 2 T cell receptor beta chains were all obtained from the same sample, sequenced in a study of blood T cell repertoires in COVID-19. Assay: immunoSEQ multiplex PCR; the TCRdb copy retains only in-frame clones and omits some. The sample lists over 200,000 clones, roughly 90% occurring once. Sequencing input: peripheral blood. The receptors stem from a woman under 40 with acute or convalescent COVID-19.

The chain is built from TRBV10-3 and TRBJ1-6, with 7 bases lining up with TRBD1. Germline trimming cut 4 bases from V and 2 bases from J; bases unmatched to any gene: 2. The length of the CDR3 is 15 residues. CDR1 and CDR2 (germline): ENHRY, SYGVKD. The CDR3 coding sequence is TGTGCCATCAGTGGTGACAGGGCCTATAATTCACCCCTCCACTTT. It translates to CAISGDRAYNSPLHF.

J is TRBJ2-2 and V is TRBV19, with 8 bases aligning to TRBD2. Germline V lookup: CDR1 LNHDA, CDR2 SQIVND (reference sequence). The V gene end was trimmed by 5 bases and the J gene end by 4 bases; junction bases not matched to a gene: 9. The CDR3 contains 16 residues. The CDR3: CASSHGGGSGTGELFF. The CDR3 DNA is TGTGCCAGTAGTCACGGGGGGGGCTCGGGCACCGGGGAGCTGTTTTTT.